This TCR beta chain was profiled in a study of cytomegalovirus exposure and HLA in healthy donors. Study results and limitations: In a later analysis, TCR association rates varied by HLA locus: DRB1 most, HLA-C fewest.

In the PCR, 60 Vbeta and 13 Jbeta primers were used. Under the authors' procedure: Per a later analysis, the number of unique TCR beta chains was roughly 83 million, of which about 11 million were shared. Using immunoSEQ multiplex PCR, the repertoire was profiled, and TCRdb retains in-frame clones only, with some absent. V and J calls and clone size are copied from that table; D and trimming were computed from the DNA. The sample lists about 43,000 clones, around two thirds occurring once. This clone has a single count. The antigen is not known. From germline, CDR1 is SGHRS and CDR2 YFSETQ. The CDR3 covers 16 residues. With 4 bases removed from V and 0 bases from J, the gap between germline ends came to 16 bases.

This sequence originates from a human donor in good health. The genes are TRBV5-1 and TRBJ1-2; D is possibly TRBD1 (6 bases). Specimen: PBMCs. The CDR3 sequence: CASSHGQILANYGYTF. CDR3 coding DNA: TGCGCCAGCAGCCATGGACAGATCCTAGCTAACTATGGCTACACCTTC.